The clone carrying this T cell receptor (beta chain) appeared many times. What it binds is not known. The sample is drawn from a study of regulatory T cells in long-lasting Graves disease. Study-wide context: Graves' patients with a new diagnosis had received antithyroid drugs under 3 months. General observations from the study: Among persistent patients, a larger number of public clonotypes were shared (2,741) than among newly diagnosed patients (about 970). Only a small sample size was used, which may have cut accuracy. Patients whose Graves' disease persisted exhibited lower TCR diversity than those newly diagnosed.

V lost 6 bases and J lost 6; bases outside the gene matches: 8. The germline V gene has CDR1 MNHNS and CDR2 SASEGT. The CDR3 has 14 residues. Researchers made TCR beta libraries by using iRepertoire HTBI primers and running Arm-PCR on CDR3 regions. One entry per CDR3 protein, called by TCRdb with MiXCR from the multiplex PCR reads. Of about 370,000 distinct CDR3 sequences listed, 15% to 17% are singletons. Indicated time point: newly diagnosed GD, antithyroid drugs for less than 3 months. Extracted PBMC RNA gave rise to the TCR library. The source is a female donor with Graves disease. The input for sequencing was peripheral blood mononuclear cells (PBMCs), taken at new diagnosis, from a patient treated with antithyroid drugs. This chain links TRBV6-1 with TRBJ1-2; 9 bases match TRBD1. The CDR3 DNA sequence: TGTGCCAGCAGCCCTAGGGGGGACAGGGATGGCTACACCTTC. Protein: CASSPRGDRDGYTF.